This is a list of T cell receptor beta chains from one sample in a study of tumor-infiltrating lymphocytes in primary liver carcinoma. TCRdb redid the calling of the multiplex PCR reads with MiXCR, one entry per CDR3 protein. The sample holds approximately 320,000 distinct CDR3 sequences, about 50% seen once. The sequenced material came from peripheral blood. These receptors were obtained from a woman aged 30 to 39 with primary liver carcinoma and hepatitis B virus infection. Both conserved end residues are part of each CDR3. The D gene is left open where the match is weak. A row's size may be missing; if present it is once, few, many or a size class.

TRBD2,TRBV7-9,.,TRBJ2-1,TGTGCCAGCAATGGGGTAGCGGGAGCTCATGAGCAGTTCTTC,CASNGVAGAHEQFF
.,TRBV11-2,.,TRBJ1-1,TGTACCAGCAGCGCGTGGGTGAACACTGAAGCTTTCTTT,CTSSAWVNTEAFF
.,TRBV5-1,once,TRBJ1-4,TGCGCCAGCAGCTTTATGACCCTTGCAACTAATGAAAAACTGTTTTTT,CASSFMTLATNEKLFF
.,TRBV4-3,.,TRBJ1-2,TGCGCCAGCAGCCGAGATTCAAGGGATAACTGTGGCTACACCTTC,CASSRDSRDNCGYTF
.,TRBV4-2,.,TRBJ1-2,TGTGCCAGCCAAGCGGCGCCGGAGGTACCTGGCTACACCTTC,CASQAAPEVPGYTF
.,TRBV10-3,once,TRBJ2-3,TGTGCCTCCCAGGGGTATCAGGGCACAGATATGCAGTATTTT,CASQGYQGTDMQYF
.,TRBV5-1,.,TRBJ2-7,TGCGCCAGCAGCTTGGCAGTGAGAGCCTACGAGCAGTACTTC,CASSLAVRAYEQYF
.,TRBV12-3/TRBV12-4,.,TRBJ2-1,TGTGCCAGCTTACTTTTCATCGGTAATGAGCAGTTCTTC,CASLLFIGNEQFF
TRBD1,TRBV5-4,.,TRBJ2-1,TGTGCCAGCAGGTCCGGGACAGGGGAGATCTTC,CASRSGTGEIF
TRBD2,TRBV7-9,few,TRBJ2-7,TGTGCCAGCAGCTGGGGACTAGCCGCACCTTACGAGCAGTACTTC,CASSWGLAAPYEQYF
.,TRBV6-5,.,TRBJ2-3,TGTGCCAGCAGTTATCGGCGGCCCCCAGATACGCAGTATTTT,CASSYRRPPDTQYF
.,TRBV11-2,.,TRBJ1-5,TGTGCAAGCAGCCGAGTATCTGGGAGGATCACAGATACGCAGCATTTT,CASSRVSGRITDTQHF
.,TRBV12-5,.,TRBJ2-7,TGTGCTAGTGTCCCCACTACTACCCCCTTCCCTACGGAGCAGTACTTC,CASVPTTTPFPTEQYF
.,TRBV9,.,TRBJ2-1,TGTGCCAGCAGCGTAGACTACCACAATGAGCAGTTCTTC,CASSVDYHNEQFF
TRBD2,TRBV6-2/TRBV6-3,.,TRBJ2-6,TGTGCCAGCAGCCTCGAACGGACTAGCGGGAGGGGTGGGGCCAACGTCCTGACTTTC,CASSLERTSGRGGANVLTF
TRBD1,TRBV19,.,TRBJ2-1,TGTGCCAGTAGTATCGTTGGGACAGGGAAAAATGAGCAGTTCTTC,CASSIVGTGKNEQFF
.,TRBV29-1,many,TRBJ2-5,TGCAGCGTTGTACGGGAGACCCAGTACTTC,CSVVRETQYF
TRBD2,TRBV4-3,many,TRBJ2-2,TGCGCCAGCAGCCGGGGACTAGCAGACACCGGGGAGCTGTTTTTT,CASSRGLADTGELFF
.,TRBV29-1,many,TRBJ2-1,TGCAGCGTTGAAGATTGGCTTGAGAATGAGCAGTTCTTC,CSVEDWLENEQFF
.,TRBV28,.,TRBJ1-1,TGTGCCAGCAGAAACCCCAACAGGGTCACTGAAGCTTTCTTT,CASRNPNRVTEAFF
TRBD1,TRBV5-6,.,TRBJ2-7,TGTGCCAGCAGCTGGGCGGACAGGGGGACCTACGAGCAGTACTTC,CASSWADRGTYEQYF
TRBD1,TRBV12-3/TRBV12-4,few,TRBJ2-2,TGTGCCAGCAGTATGGGACAGGGGCTATTATCTTCCGGGGAGCTGTTTTTT,CASSMGQGLLSSGELFF
TRBD1,TRBV4-2,many,TRBJ2-7,TGTGCCAGCAGCCAAGAGGGCAGGGGGTTCTACGAGCAGTACTTC,CASSQEGRGFYEQYF
TRBD1,TRBV6-1,.,TRBJ1-2,TGTGCCAGCAGTGAAGGTTGGGACAGGGCCTATGGCTACACCTTC,CASSEGWDRAYGYTF
TRBD2,TRBV11-2,.,TRBJ2-1,TGTGCCAGCAGCTTAAGAGGAGCGGGAGGGCCATACAATGTGCAGTTCTTC,CASSLRGAGGPYNVQFF
TRBD1,TRBV5-6,few,TRBJ2-5,TGTGCCAGCAGCTTGATCACTGGGACAGGGTTGGAGACCCAGTACTTC,CASSLITGTGLETQYF
.,TRBV30,.,TRBJ1-6,TGTGCCTGGCGGAGGGGTAATTCACCCCTCCACTTT,CAWRRGNSPLHF
.,TRBV6-1,.,TRBJ1-2,TGTGCCAGCAGTGGGGACCAACGGGGGTATGGCTACACCTTC,CASSGDQRGYGYTF
.,TRBV28,.,TRBJ2-7,TGTGCCAGCAGTGGGAGCGCCGAAGGCCCTGACGAGCAGTACTTC,CASSGSAEGPDEQYF
TRBD1,TRBV12-5,many,TRBJ2-1,TGTGCTAGTGGTTTGGTACTTGGACAGGGCTACAATGAGCAGTTCTTC,CASGLVLGQGYNEQFF
.,TRBV12-3/TRBV12-4,.,TRBJ1-3,TGTGCCAGCACCGCAAACTCTGGAGACGCCATATATTTT,CASTANSGDAIYF
TRBD1,TRBV5-1,.,TRBJ1-2,TGCGCCAGCAGCCCGGGACAGGGTATCGTACAAGGTGGCTACACCTTC,CASSPGQGIVQGGYTF
TRBD2,TRBV29-1,many,TRBJ2-7,TGCAGCGGAACACTAGCGGAACTCCCCTACGAGCAGTACTTC,CSGTLAELPYEQYF
.,TRBV6-5,.,TRBJ2-2,TGTGCCAGTAGGGAATGGAGGATCGGGGAGCTGTTTTTT,CASREWRIGELFF
.,TRBV11-2,many,TRBJ2-7,TGTGCCAGCAGCTTGGGGCAGTCTTACGAGCAGTACTTC,CASSLGQSYEQYF
TRBD2,TRBV6-6,.,TRBJ2-1,TGTGCCAGCAGTCCCCGGACTAGCGGGAGTCGAGGGAATGAGCAGTTCTTC,CASSPRTSGSRGNEQFF
.,TRBV12-3/TRBV12-4,few,TRBJ1-4,TGTGCCAGCAGTTTAACGGGCAGGGCAGGTGAAAAACTGTTTTTT,CASSLTGRAGEKLFF
.,TRBV11-1,.,TRBJ2-1,TGTGCCAACAGCTTAGGTATGGCCTACAATGAGCAGTTCTTC,CANSLGMAYNEQFF
TRBD2,TRBV11-2,.,TRBJ2-1,TGTGCCAGCAGCTTATGTAGCGGGGCATACGATGAGCAGTTCTTC,CASSLCSGAYDEQFF
.,TRBV6-5,.,TRBJ1-5,TGTGCCAGCTGTTACTCCCAGAGTGGTCAGCCCCAGCATTTT,CASCYSQSGQPQHF
TRBD2,TRBV6-1,.,TRBJ2-5,TGTGTCACCGTAGCGGGAGGGCCGCGAGAGACCCAGTACTTC,CVTVAGGPRETQYF
.,TRBV28,.,TRBJ1-5,TGTGCCAGCAGTCTCCCCGGGGCAGGCCCCAATCAGCCCCAGCATTTT,CASSLPGAGPNQPQHF